Following are 10 T cell receptor beta chains from one sample sequenced in a study of blood T cell repertoires in COVID-19. Assay used: immunoSEQ multiplex PCR; TCRdb lists only in-frame clones, some missing. Here the sample spans approximately 320,000 clones, about nine tenths being singletons. The sample comprised peripheral blood. The receptors here all came from a woman aged 25 to 45 with COVID-19, enrolled during active disease.

V usage is TRBV19 and J usage is TRBJ2-7; 10 nucleotides line up with TRBD2. Per germline, CDR1 LNHDA and CDR2 SQIVND (reference sequence). With 10 bases clipped from V and 0 bases from J, the junction kept 18 bases outside the gene matches. CDR3 length: 18 residues. This CDR3 is CATTAASGGLSPSYEQYF. The CDR3 coding sequence is TGTGCCACAACCGCCGCTAGCGGGGGATTAAGTCCCTCCTACGAGCAGTACTTC.

This clone has only one observation. The rearrangement links TRBV27 to TRBJ2-7; D is ambiguous. The CDR3 sequence is 14 residues long. Trimming took 0 bases from V and 2 from J, leaving 8 bases between them. Per germline, CDR1 MNHEY and CDR2 SMNVEV (reference sequence). CDR3 bases: TGTGCCAGCAGTTTATCACCAGGCCCCTACGAGCAGTACTTC. Its protein product is CASSLSPGPYEQYF.

This clone was picked up one time. The chain joins TRBV2 to TRBJ1-4; D perhaps matches TRBD1 (5 bases). CDR3 size: 14 residues. Trimming pared 3 bases from V and 8 bases from J, leaving 13 bases between. Germline CDR1 SNHLY, CDR2 FYNNEI. This CDR3 is CASSERGGREKLFF. CDR3 sequence (DNA): TGTGCCAGCAGTGAGCGCGGGGGTAGGGAAAAACTGTTTTTT. The variable domain in full, with the rest retrieved from reference TRBV2 and TRBJ1-4, is EPEVTQTPSHQVTQMGQEVILRCVPISNHLYFYWYRQILGQKVEFLVSFYNNEISEKSEIFDDQFSVERPDGSNFTLKIRSTKLEDSAMYFCASSERGGREKLFFGSGTQLSVL.

The chain links TRBV4-1 to TRBJ1-1; D is uncertain. Trimming cost V 1 base and J 3 bases, with 9 bases left between them. Per the germline V gene, CDR1 is MGHRA and CDR2 is YSYEKL. The CDR3 is 14 amino acids. As DNA, the CDR3 is TGCGCCAGCAGCCAAGGCGGAGTATACACTGAAGCTTTCTTT. Its translation: CASSQGGVYTEAFF.

This clone was detected only a few times. This chain links TRBV7-8 with TRBJ1-3, with a weak D call TRBD1 (5 bases). V lost 4 bases and J lost 0, with 13 bases in between. CDR3 length: 16 amino acids. From germline, CDR1 is SGHVS and CDR2 FQNEAQ. CDR3 sequence reads: CASSSPGARSGNTIYF. CDR3 DNA sequence: TGTGCCAGCAGCTCCCCTGGGGCCCGCTCTGGAAACACCATATATTTT. Full variable domain (outside the CDR3, taken from reference TRBV7-8 and TRBJ1-3): GAGVSQSPRYKVAKRGQDVALRCDPISGHVSLFWYQQALGQGPEFLTYFQNEAQLDKSGLPSDRFFAERPEGSVSTLKIQRTQQEDSAVYLCASSSPGARSGNTIYFGEGSWLTVV.

The rearrangement links TRBV21-1 to TRBJ1-2; TRBD1 is the table's D call and was not checked against the DNA. TRBV21-1 is a recognized pseudogene. The CDR3 spans 20 residues. The CDR3 DNA sequence: TGTGCCAGCAGCAAGTATCGGGTAACGAACGACAGGCGACTTAACTATGGCTACACCTTC. As protein: CASSKYRVTNDRRLNYGYTF.

The J gene is TRBJ2-7, the V gene TRBV28; a possible D gene is TRBD2 (6 bases). This CDR3 comprises 12 residues. CDR1 is MDHEN and CDR2 is SYDVKM in the germline V gene. V lost 6 bases and J 3 bases, leaving 9 bases between the germline ends. In nucleotides, the CDR3 is TGTGCCAGCAGAGGAGGGGTCTACGAGCAGTACTTC. This encodes CASRGGVYEQYF.

The chain employs TRBV3-1 (or the pseudogene TRBV3-2) and TRBJ2-1, with 14 bases matching TRBD2. Trimming at V came to 4 bases and at J to 2 bases, leaving 7 bases not matched to a gene. The germline V gene has CDR1 LGHDT and CDR2 YNNKEL (reference sequence). The CDR3 covers 18 residues. The CDR3 loop is CASSPRTSGGTPYNEQFF. CDR3 coding DNA: TGTGCCAGCAGCCCCCGGACTAGCGGGGGGACGCCCTACAATGAGCAGTTCTTC.

The chain recombines TRBV7-9 with TRBJ2-7; 14 bases agree with TRBD2. Trimming removed 4 bases from V and 2 bases from J; junction bases left unmatched: 7. The CDR3 contains 17 residues. Germline CDR1 is SEHNR and CDR2 is FQNEAQ (reference sequence). The CDR3 reads CASSSWGLAGDPYEQYF. The DNA for the CDR3 is TGTGCCAGCAGCTCCTGGGGACTAGCGGGGGACCCCTACGAGCAGTACTTC.

The chain combines TRBV19 with TRBJ2-7; perhaps TRBD1 as D (6 bases). From germline, CDR1 is LNHDA and CDR2 SQIVND (reference sequence). The CDR3 runs 15 residues. The ends were cut back, 0 bases at V and 3 bases at J, with 12 bases in the middle. CDR3 region: CASSIDRGFFYEQYF. As DNA, the CDR3 is TGTGCCAGTAGTATAGACAGGGGATTTTTCTACGAGCAGTACTTC.